The entry that follows covers one TCR beta chain sequence. Germline CDR1 reads SGHRS; CDR2 reads YFSETQ. The ends lost 4 bases at V and 2 bases at J; junction bases unmatched: 5. The CDR3 extends over 15 amino acids. Clones were read by immunoSEQ multiplex PCR, and TCRdb kept only the in-frame ones, dropping some. The data show about 130,000 clones, with approximately 86% seen just once and about 2.5% held by the top ten. This record comes from a study of blood T cell repertoires in COVID-19. The sample comprised PBMCs or T cells enriched from blood (not recorded which). The receptor's source is a woman aged 50 to 65 who had recovered from COVID-19. The genes are TRBV5-1 and TRBJ2-5; 10 bases agree with TRBD2. The CDR3 loop reads CASSGLAGGQETQYF. The CDR3, as DNA: TGCGCCAGCAGCGGATTAGCGGGGGGACAAGAGACCCAGTACTTC.